The T cell receptor (beta chain) under discussion was sequenced for a study of blood T cells in healthy people across ages. Notes on the study in general: Per million T cells, TCR beta diversity dropped roughly linearly as age increased. Naive T cell percentage showed a strong correlation with TCR beta diversity.

Regarding this clonotype: Antigen: not known.

The second PCR ran about 7 to 12 cycles with a sample-barcoded 5' primer and J-beta primers. TCRdb redid the calling of the 5' RACE reads with MiXCR, one entry per CDR3 protein. The table records roughly 830,000 distinct CDR3 sequences, under 80% of them present only once. The CDR3 sequence is 15 residues long. Germline CDR1 reads ENHRY; CDR2 reads SYGVKD. V gave up 2 bases and J gave up 0 bases, with 10 bases separating them. Per sample, at least 6 micrograms of total RNA were extracted. V gene TRBV10-3 combines with J gene TRBJ1-1; D not certain. Sequenced input: blood. The source is a young man in good health. Here the CDR3 DNA reads TGTGCCATCAGTGAGAGGAGCTCAGTGAACACTGAAGCTTTCTTT. Translating it yields CAISERSSVNTEAFF.